The 21 T cell receptor beta chains presented below share a single source sample, sequenced in a study of human T cells and chemical hapten exposure. TCRdb reanalysed the RACE reads using MiXCR and keeps one entry per CDR3 protein. Of 50,000 to 65,000 distinct CDR3 sequences in the sample, around 6.6% were seen once. The time point is: pre-sensitization, week 0. Treatment defined: therapeutic diphenylcyclopropenone sensitization with weekly scalp DPC. Sequenced material: whole blood, taken in connection with sensitization to the hapten diphenylcyclopropenone (DPC). The receptor source for this set is a woman aged 30 to 39 with alopecia areata. Some clones in this sample may be carry-over from other donors' samples.

Ten or more counts support this clonotype. This chain joins TRBV29-1 and TRBJ1-1, with 10 bases fitting TRBD1. The V gene's germline CDR1 is SQVTM and CDR2 ANQGSEA. This CDR3 comprises 13 residues. Losses at the gene ends were 5 bases for V and 5 bases for J; bases not matched to a gene: 5. DNA for the CDR3: TGCAGCGTTCGACAGGGGGCGACTACTGAAGCTTTCTTT. Its translation is CSVRQGATTEAFF.

The V call is TRBV5-1, the J call TRBJ2-1; 10 bases match TRBD2. V shed 0 bases and J 3 bases; nucleotides not matched to a gene: 12. The germline V gene has CDR1 SGHRS and CDR2 YFSETQ. The CDR3 consists of 19 residues. The CDR3 spells CASSLGLAGAGGYYNEQFF. CDR3 in DNA: TGCGCCAGCAGCTTGGGTCTAGCGGGGGCTGGGGGATACTACAATGAGCAGTTCTTC.

There are a few counts of this clonotype. This sequence joins TRBV18 and TRBJ1-2; D remains ambiguous. The V gene's germline CDR1 is KGHSH and CDR2 LQKENI. The CDR3 length is 15 residues. The germline V and J ends were trimmed by 3 bases and 2 bases, with 13 bases remaining between them. The CDR3 region is CASSPVTGLNYGYTF. As DNA, the CDR3 is TGTGCCAGCTCACCTGTTACGGGTCTAAACTATGGCTACACCTTC.

The chain joins TRBV7-9 to TRBJ2-1; D might be TRBD2 (6 bases). Trimming cost V 3 bases and J 3 bases, with 9 bases left between them. The CDR3 has 14 amino acids. CDR1 and CDR2 (germline): SEHNR, FQNEAQ (reference sequence). The CDR3 loop reads CASSLGGGYNEQFF. DNA for the CDR3: TGTGCCAGCAGCTTGGGAGGAGGCTACAATGAGCAGTTCTTC.

This clonotype showed up many times. The chain recombines TRBV5-1 with TRBJ1-3; 9 positions match TRBD1. V dropped 4 bases and J dropped 0; count of bases not matched to a gene: 5. The CDR3 is 16 amino acids. Germline V gene data show CDR1 as SGHRS and CDR2 as YFSETQ. The CDR3 region is CASSPGQGSSGNTIYF. In DNA, the CDR3 is TGCGCCAGCAGCCCGGGACAGGGTAGCTCTGGAAACACCATATATTTT.

This clonotype was seen at least ten times. The CDR3 DNA reads as TGTGCCAGCAGCTTCCCCGGACAGGGAGGCTATGGCTACACCTTC. Translation: CASSFPGQGGYGYTF. The J gene is TRBJ1-2, the V gene TRBV7-2; 8 bases are shared with TRBD1. Germline V gene lookup returns CDR1 SGHTA and CDR2 FQGNSA. This CDR3 has 15 amino acids. Losses at the gene ends were 3 bases for V and 4 bases for J; bases not matched to a gene: 7. Based on the CDR3 plus reference TRBV7-2 and TRBJ1-2, the full variable domain is GAGVSQSPSNKVTEKGKDVELRCDPISGHTALYWYRQSLGQGLEFLIYFQGNSAPDKSGLPSDRFSAERTGGSVSTLTIQRTQQEDSAVYLCASSFPGQGGYGYTFGSGTRLTVV.

V usage is TRBV2 and J usage is TRBJ1-3; D remains unclear. The CDR3 totals 15 residues. Germline loops: CDR1 SNHLY, CDR2 FYNNEI. Trimming took 2 bases from V and 0 from J, leaving 8 bases between them. The DNA for the CDR3 is TGTGCCAGCAGTGAAATCAAGTTCTCTGGAAACACCATATATTTT. This codes for CASSEIKFSGNTIYF. The full variable domain, with the rest looked up from reference TRBV2 and TRBJ1-3, is EPEVTQTPSHQVTQMGQEVILRCVPISNHLYFYWYRQILGQKVEFLVSFYNNEISEKSEIFDDQFSVERPDGSNFTLKIRSTKLEDSAMYFCASSEIKFSGNTIYFGEGSWLTVV.

Only a few counts were recorded for this clonotype. The chain joins TRBV13 to TRBJ1-1; no definite D call. Germline CDR1 is PRHDT and CDR2 is FYEKMQ (reference sequence). V lost 3 bases to trimming and J lost 0 bases, with 11 bases between them. The CDR3 length is 15 residues. CDR3 sequence: CASSFQTLMNTEAFF. The CDR3, as DNA: TGTGCCAGCAGCTTTCAGACACTTATGAACACTGAAGCTTTCTTT.

This clonotype was counted many times. This sequence joins TRBV10-2 and TRBJ1-6, with D possibly being TRBD1 (6 bases). CDR3 length equals 12 residues. The ends were cut back, 5 bases at V and 10 bases at J, with 9 bases in the middle. In germline, CDR1 is WSHSY, CDR2 SAAADI. CDR3 in amino acids: CASSYRESPLHF. CDR3 sequence (DNA): TGCGCCAGCAGTTACAGGGAATCACCCCTCCACTTT.

Many counts were recorded for this clonotype. The V gene is TRBV7-2, the J gene TRBJ1-6; no firm D call. Deletions cut 2 bases from V and 10 bases from J, with 9 bases between. Per germline, CDR1 SGHTA and CDR2 FQGNSA. This CDR3 is 13 amino acids long. The CDR3: CASSLLGVSPLHF. CDR3 DNA sequence: TGTGCCAGCAGCTTATTGGGTGTCTCACCCCTCCACTTT.

Many counts were recorded for this clonotype. This chain uses TRBV2 with TRBJ1-3, with D possibly matching TRBD1 (5 bases). Trimming took 8 bases from V and 4 from J, leaving 9 bases between them. This CDR3 comprises 12 residues. Per the germline V gene, CDR1 is SNHLY and CDR2 is FYNNEI. The CDR3 nucleotides read TGTGCCAGCCTGGGGCTCGGAAACACCATATATTTT. The encoded protein is CASLGLGNTIYF.

This clonotype was seen a handful of times. J is TRBJ1-3 and V is TRBV4-1, with D possibly being TRBD1 (5 bases). With 1 base removed from V and 3 bases from J, the gap between germline ends came to 13 bases. Germline CDR1 and CDR2: MGHRA and YSYEKL. The CDR3 is 16 amino acids. DNA of the CDR3: TGCGCCAGCAGCCAAGGTCAGGGAGGTCGTGGAAACACCATATATTTT. This translates into CASSQGQGGRGNTIYF.

The genes are TRBV12-3 or TRBV12-4 and TRBJ2-7, with 9 bases fitting TRBD1. The CDR3 spans 14 residues. V gave up 6 bases and J gave up 2 bases; unmatched junction bases: 5. The CDR3 coding sequence is TGTGCCAGCAGCCGGGGACAGGGACCCTACGAGCAGTACTTC. Its translation: CASSRGQGPYEQYF.

With regard to this clonotype: At one of its ends the junction is not consistent with the germline gene, which may arise from a read error. The gene calls are TRBV7-2 and TRBJ1-5; D ambiguous. CDR1 and CDR2 from the germline V gene are SGHTA and FQGNSA. The CDR3 extends over 16 amino acids. The CDR3 coding sequence is TGTGCCAGAAGCTTAGCGTGGACCGGGGGCAATCAGCCCCAGCATTTT. Its protein is CARSLAWTGGNQPQHF.

This clonotype was seen many times. V gene TRBV5-1 combines with J gene TRBJ2-6; TRBD1 is a possible D gene (6 bases). Germline V gene data show CDR1 as SGHRS and CDR2 as YFSETQ. CDR3 length: 17 residues. V lost 0 bases, J lost 3 bases, and 13 bases lay in between. DNA for the CDR3: TGCGCCAGCAGCTTGGTGCAGGGGCCGTATGGGGCCAACGTCCTGACTTTC. Its translation is CASSLVQGPYGANVLTF.

This clonotype was recorded many times. This chain links TRBV20-1 with TRBJ1-1, with D perhaps matching TRBD1 (5 bases). In germline, CDR1 is DFQATT, CDR2 SNEGSKA (reference sequence). V was cut by 5 bases and J by 0 bases, with 10 bases left in between. The CDR3 is 13 amino acids. The CDR3 sequence: CSAARGMNTEAFF. The DNA of the CDR3 is TGCAGTGCTGCCCGGGGGATGAACACTGAAGCTTTCTTT.

Many counts were recorded for this clonotype. The rearrangement links TRBV20-1 to TRBJ2-2; 11 positions agree with TRBD1. Germline CDR1 and CDR2: DFQATT and SNEGSKA (reference sequence). This CDR3 contains 14 residues. V was clipped by 6 bases and J by 6 bases; unmatched bases: 6. In DNA, the CDR3 is TGCAGTGCGGGGACAGGGGGTATCCCCGGGGAGCTGTTTTTT. This sequence encodes CSAGTGGIPGELFF.

To note about this clonotype: This may be a read error: a much more frequent sequence differs by one nucleotide. The rearrangement joins TRBV6-5 to TRBJ1-1; maybe TRBD1 (5 bases). V was pared by 5 bases and J by 4 bases, with 17 bases between. The CDR3 is 15 amino acids. Germline CDR1 and CDR2: MNHEY and SVGAGI. CDR3 bases: TGTGCCAGCAGTGACTTGGACAATTGGGGCACTGAAGCTTTCTTT. Translation gives CASSDLDNWGTEAFF.

This clonotype was counted ten times or more. The rearrangement joins TRBV5-6 to TRBJ1-6; D not certain. Germline V gene sequence: CDR1 SGHDT, CDR2 YYEEEE. The germline V and J ends were trimmed by 1 base and 9 bases, with 20 bases remaining between them. The CDR3 is made up of 17 amino acids. In DNA, the CDR3 is TGTGCCAGCAGCTTGCAAAGGGTCACAAGGATGAGTTCACCCCTCCACTTT. Its protein product is CASSLQRVTRMSSPLHF. Drawing the rest from reference TRBV5-6 and TRBJ1-6, the complete variable domain is DAGVTQSPTHLIKTRGQQVTLRCSPKSGHDTVSWYQQALGQGPQFIFQYYEEEERQRGNFPDRFSGHQFPNYSSELNVNALLLGDSALYLCASSLQRVTRMSSPLHFGNGTRLTVT.

This clonotype was recorded many times. This chain connects TRBV5-1 to TRBJ2-7; 14 bases line up with TRBD2. The V gene's germline CDR1 is SGHRS and CDR2 YFSETQ. V was pared by 4 bases and J by 2 bases, with 8 bases of the junction left unmatched. The CDR3 is made up of 17 amino acids. The CDR3 bases are TGCGCCAGCAGCCAAGGACTAGCGGGGGGACCCGCCTACGAGCAGTACTTC. Its translation is CASSQGLAGGPAYEQYF.

This clonotype was seen repeatedly, ten times or more. The V and J genes are TRBV24-1 and TRBJ2-1; D might be TRBD1 (7 bases). The CDR3 runs to 16 residues. CDR1 and CDR2 from the germline V gene are KGHDR and SFDVKD. V lost 4 bases and J 1 base, leaving 13 bases between the germline ends. CDR3 sequence reads: CATSEGQGGSYNEQFF. CDR3 DNA sequence: TGTGCCACCAGTGAGGGGCAGGGGGGATCCTACAATGAGCAGTTCTTC.